This T cell receptor (beta chain) appears in the sequencing data of a study of blood T cell repertoires in COVID-19. Study overall: Samples taken during acute and convalescent COVID-19 were collected in the United States, Italy and Spain. From T cells, B-cell-depleted T cells, or PBMCs came the material, which was cDNA or gDNA.

A case of COVID-19 had been met by exposed participants within 2 weeks before study entry. This CDR3 comprises 14 residues. CDR1 is MNHNS, CDR2 SASEGT, per germline. V dropped 3 bases and J dropped 5 bases, with 13 bases sitting between them. How the authors handled the data: Reference gene primer amplification in the assay estimated nucleated cell counts. Libraries were prepared by immunoSEQ multiplex PCR; TCRdb keeps only in-frame clonotypes and omits some of them. That table is the source of V, J and clone size, and D and trimming were worked out from the DNA. The sample carries 140,000 to 150,000 clones, around 90% recorded once.

The receptor comes from a woman aged 40 to 50 who had been exposed to COVID-19. The sequencing input was PBMCs or T cells enriched from blood (not recorded which). The chain links TRBV6-1 to TRBJ1-2; possible D gene TRBD1, 5 bases. The CDR3 spells CASSEGRVGYGYTF. CDR3 nucleotide sequence: TGTGCCAGCAGTGAGGGCAGGGTCGGGTATGGCTACACCTTC.